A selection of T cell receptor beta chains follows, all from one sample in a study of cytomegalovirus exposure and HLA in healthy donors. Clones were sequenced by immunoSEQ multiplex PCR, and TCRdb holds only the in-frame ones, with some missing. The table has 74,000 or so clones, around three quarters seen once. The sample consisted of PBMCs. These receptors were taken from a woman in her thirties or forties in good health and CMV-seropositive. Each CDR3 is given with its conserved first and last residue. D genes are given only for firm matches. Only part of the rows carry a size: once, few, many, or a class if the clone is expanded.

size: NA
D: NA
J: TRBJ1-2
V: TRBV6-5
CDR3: CASSYRDTLRYGYTF
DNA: TGTGCCAGCAGTTACAGAGACACCCTTCGCTATGGCTACACCTTC

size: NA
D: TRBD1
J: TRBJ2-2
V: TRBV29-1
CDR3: CSVQDTGGIRHGELFF
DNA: TGCAGCGTTCAAGACACAGGGGGGATCCGGCACGGGGAGCTGTTTTTT

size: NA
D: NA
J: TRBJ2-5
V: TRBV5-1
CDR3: CASSLRAGAIGETQYF
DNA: TGCGCCAGCAGCTTAAGGGCGGGGGCCATCGGCGAGACCCAGTACTTC

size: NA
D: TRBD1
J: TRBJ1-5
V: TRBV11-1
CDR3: CASPTLAGGKCNQPQHF
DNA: TGTGCCAGCCCGACGCTGGCAGGGGGCAAGTGCAATCAGCCCCAGCATTTT

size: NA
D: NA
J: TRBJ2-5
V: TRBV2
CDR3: CASSQQPQETQYF
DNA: TGTGCCAGCAGTCAACAACCACAAGAGACCCAGTACTTC

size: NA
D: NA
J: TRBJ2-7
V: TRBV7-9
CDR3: CASSLEQGKYYEQYF
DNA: TGTGCCAGCAGCTTAGAACAGGGCAAATACTACGAGCAGTACTTC

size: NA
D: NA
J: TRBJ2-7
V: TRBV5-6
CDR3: CASSDRLEQYF
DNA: TGTGCCAGCTCCGACAGGCTCGAGCAGTACTTC

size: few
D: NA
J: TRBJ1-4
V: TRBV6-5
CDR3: CASSGRGEKLFF
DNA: TGTGCCAGCAGCGGACGGGGGGAAAAACTGTTTTTT

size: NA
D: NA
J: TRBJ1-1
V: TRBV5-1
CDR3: CASSTQGRGTEAFF
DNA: TGCGCCAGCAGCACACAGGGTCGAGGCACTGAAGCTTTCTTT

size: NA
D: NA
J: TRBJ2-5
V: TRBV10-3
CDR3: CAISERPTGTQYF
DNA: TGTGCCATCAGTGAGCGCCCCACGGGGACCCAGTACTTC

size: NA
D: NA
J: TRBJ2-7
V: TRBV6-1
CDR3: CASSEGLYEQYF
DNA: TGTGCCAGCAGTGAAGGTCTCTACGAGCAGTACTTC

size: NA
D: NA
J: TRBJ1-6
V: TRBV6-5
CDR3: CASSYSINGDSPLHF
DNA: TGTGCCAGCAGTTACTCGATCAACGGGGATTCACCCCTCCACTTT

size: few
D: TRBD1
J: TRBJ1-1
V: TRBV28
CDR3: CASTSPLSWDRQNTEAFF
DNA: TGTGCCAGCACTTCTCCCTTATCCTGGGACAGGCAGAACACTGAAGCTTTCTTT

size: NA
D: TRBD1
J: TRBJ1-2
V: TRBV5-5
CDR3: CASSSEGAGGGLFGGYTF
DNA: TGTGCCAGCAGCTCGGAAGGGGCAGGGGGAGGATTGTTCGGTGGCTACACCTTC

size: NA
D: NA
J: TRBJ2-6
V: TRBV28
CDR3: CASSFGRFKSGANVLTF
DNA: TGTGCCAGCAGTTTCGGCAGGTTTAAGTCTGGGGCCAACGTCCTGACTTTC

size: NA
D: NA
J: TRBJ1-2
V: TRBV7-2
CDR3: CASSFNRGYTF
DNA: TGTGCCAGCAGCTTTAACAGGGGCTACACCTTC

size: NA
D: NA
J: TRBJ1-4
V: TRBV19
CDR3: CASSPGTRTNEKLFF
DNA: TGTGCCAGTAGTCCTGGGACAAGGACTAATGAAAAACTGTTTTTT

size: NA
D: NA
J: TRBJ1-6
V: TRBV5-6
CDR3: CASSFINRENSPLHF
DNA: TGTGCCAGCAGCTTCATCAACCGGGAGAATTCACCCCTCCACTTT

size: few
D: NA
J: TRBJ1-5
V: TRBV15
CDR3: CATSGGGEPQHF
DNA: TGTGCCACCAGCGGGGGGGGTGAGCCCCAGCATTTT

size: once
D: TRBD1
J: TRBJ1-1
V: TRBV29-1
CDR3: CSADRGRTEAFF
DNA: TGCAGCGCCGACAGGGGACGCACTGAAGCTTTCTTT

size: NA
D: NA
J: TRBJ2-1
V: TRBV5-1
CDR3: CASSLGTSYNEQFF
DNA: TGCGCCAGCAGCTTGGGGACATCCTACAATGAGCAGTTCTTC

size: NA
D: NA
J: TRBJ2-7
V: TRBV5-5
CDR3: CASSLGAYEQYF
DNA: TGTGCCAGCAGCTTGGGAGCCTACGAGCAGTACTTC

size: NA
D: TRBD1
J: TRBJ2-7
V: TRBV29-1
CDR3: CSVLGTGSSEQYF
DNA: TGCAGCGTACTCGGGACAGGGTCGTCCGAGCAGTACTTC

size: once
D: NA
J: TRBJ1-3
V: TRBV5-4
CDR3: CASSLAGNSGNTIYF
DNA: TGTGCCAGCAGCTTGGCAGGAAACTCTGGAAACACCATATATTTT

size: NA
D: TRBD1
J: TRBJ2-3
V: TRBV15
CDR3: CATSTQGAVSQYF
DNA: TGTGCCACCAGCACTCAGGGGGCCGTCTCGCAGTATTTT

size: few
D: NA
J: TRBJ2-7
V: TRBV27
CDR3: CASSSRVETYEQYF
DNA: TGTGCCAGCAGTTCCCGGGTAGAAACCTACGAGCAGTACTTC

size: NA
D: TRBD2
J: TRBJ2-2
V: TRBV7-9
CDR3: CASSDPGLAFPGELFF
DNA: TGTGCCAGCAGCGATCCGGGACTAGCATTTCCCGGGGAGCTGTTTTTT

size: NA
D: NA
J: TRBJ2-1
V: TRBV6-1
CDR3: CASSESTGFANEQFF
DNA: TGTGCCAGCAGTGAAAGTACAGGGTTCGCCAATGAGCAGTTCTTC

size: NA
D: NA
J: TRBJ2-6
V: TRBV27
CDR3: CASKGRGSGANVLTF
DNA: TGTGCCAGCAAGGGTAGGGGTTCTGGGGCCAACGTCCTGACTTTC

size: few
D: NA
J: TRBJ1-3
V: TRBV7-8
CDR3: CASSIGTPSGNTIYF
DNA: TGTGCCAGCAGCATTGGGACACCCTCTGGAAACACCATATATTTT

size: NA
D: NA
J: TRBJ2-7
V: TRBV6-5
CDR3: CASSTTDYEQYF
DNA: TGTGCCAGCAGTACGACAGACTACGAGCAGTACTTC

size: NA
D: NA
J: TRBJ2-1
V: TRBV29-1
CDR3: CSVILAGHYNEQFF
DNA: TGCAGCGTAATACTAGCCGGGCACTACAATGAGCAGTTCTTC

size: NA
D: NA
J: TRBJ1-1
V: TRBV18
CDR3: CASSPKGTEAFF
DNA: TGTGCCAGCTCACCAAAGGGGACTGAAGCTTTCTTT

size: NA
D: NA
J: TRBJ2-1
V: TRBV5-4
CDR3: CASSLLQGLWNEQFF
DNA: TGTGCCAGCAGCTTGTTACAGGGATTGTGGAATGAGCAGTTCTTC

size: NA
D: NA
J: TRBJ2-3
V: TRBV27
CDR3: CASSDSLMNTQYF
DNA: TGTGCCAGCAGTGATAGTTTGATGAATACGCAGTATTTT

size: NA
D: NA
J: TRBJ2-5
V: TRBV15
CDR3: CATSRDPDRQETQYF
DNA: TGTGCCACCAGCAGGGACCCCGACAGGCAAGAGACCCAGTACTTC

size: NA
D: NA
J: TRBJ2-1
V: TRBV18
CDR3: CASSPPDRTYNEQFF
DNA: TGTGCCAGCTCACCACCCGACAGAACCTACAATGAGCAGTTCTTC

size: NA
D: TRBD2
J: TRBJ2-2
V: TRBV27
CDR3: CASRMTGGRGTGELFF
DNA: TGTGCCAGCCGCATGACGGGGGGTCGTGGCACCGGGGAGCTGTTTTTT

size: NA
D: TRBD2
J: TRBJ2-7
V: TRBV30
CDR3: CAWSVQRELEQYF
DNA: TGTGCCTGGAGTGTTCAGCGGGAGCTCGAGCAGTACTTC

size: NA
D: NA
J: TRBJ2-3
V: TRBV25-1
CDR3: CASRAVGKDTQYF
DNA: TGTGCCAGCAGGGCGGTCGGTAAAGATACGCAGTATTTT

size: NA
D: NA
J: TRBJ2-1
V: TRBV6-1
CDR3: CASSRLSEQFF
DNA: TGTGCCAGCAGCAGGTTGAGTGAGCAGTTCTTC

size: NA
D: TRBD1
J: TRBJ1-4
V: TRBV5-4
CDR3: CASSLRGTASPEKLFF
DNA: TGTGCCAGCAGCTTGAGGGGGACAGCGTCTCCAGAAAAACTGTTTTTT

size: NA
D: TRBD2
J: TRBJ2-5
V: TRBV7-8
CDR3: CASSGGAGKETQYF
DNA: TGTGCCAGCAGCGGAGGAGCGGGGAAAGAGACCCAGTACTTC

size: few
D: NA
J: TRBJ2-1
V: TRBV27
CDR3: CASSGQGFNEQFF
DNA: TGTGCCAGCAGTGGGCAGGGCTTCAATGAGCAGTTCTTC

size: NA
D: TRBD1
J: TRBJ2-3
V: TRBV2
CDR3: CASSRTGSTDTQYF
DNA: TGTGCCAGCAGTAGGACAGGTAGCACAGATACGCAGTATTTT

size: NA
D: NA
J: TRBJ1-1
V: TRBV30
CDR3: CAWSKTGKLEREAFF
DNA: TGTGCCTGGAGTAAGACAGGTAAATTGGAGCGGGAAGCTTTCTTT

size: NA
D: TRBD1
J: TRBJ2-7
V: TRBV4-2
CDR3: CASSQDTGGASYEQYF
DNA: TGTGCCAGCAGCCAAGATACAGGGGGCGCCTCCTACGAGCAGTACTTC

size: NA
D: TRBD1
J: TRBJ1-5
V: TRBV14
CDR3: CASSQGGTAGNQPQHF
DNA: TGTGCCAGCAGCCAAGGGGGGACAGCTGGCAATCAGCCCCAGCATTTT

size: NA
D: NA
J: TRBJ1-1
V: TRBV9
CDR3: CASSDPRKNTEAFF
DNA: TGTGCCAGCAGCGACCCCAGGAAGAACACTGAAGCTTTCTTT

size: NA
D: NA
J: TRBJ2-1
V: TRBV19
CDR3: CASSSQGVGGFLGQFF
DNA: TGTGCCAGTAGTAGCCAGGGTGTCGGGGGTTTTTTGGGGCAGTTCTTC

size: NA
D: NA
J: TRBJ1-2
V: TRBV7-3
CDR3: CASSLTAAPPGDGYTF
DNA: TGTGCCAGCAGCTTAACGGCGGCTCCCCCAGGGGATGGCTACACCTTC

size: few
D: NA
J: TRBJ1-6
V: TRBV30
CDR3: CAWTPSRNSPLHF
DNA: TGTGCCTGGACGCCAAGCCGTAATTCACCCCTCCACTTT